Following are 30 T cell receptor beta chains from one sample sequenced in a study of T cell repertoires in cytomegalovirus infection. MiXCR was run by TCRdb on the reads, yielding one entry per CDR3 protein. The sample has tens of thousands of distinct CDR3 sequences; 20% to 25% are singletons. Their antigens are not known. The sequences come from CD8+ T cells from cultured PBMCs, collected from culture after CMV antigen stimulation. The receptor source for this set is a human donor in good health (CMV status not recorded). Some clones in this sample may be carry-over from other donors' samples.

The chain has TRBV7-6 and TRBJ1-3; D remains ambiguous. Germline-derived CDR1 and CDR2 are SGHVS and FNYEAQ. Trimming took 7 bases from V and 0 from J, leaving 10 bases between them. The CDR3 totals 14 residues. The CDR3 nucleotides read TGTGCCAGCACCCAAGAAGCCTCTGGAAACACCATATATTTT. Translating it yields CASTQEASGNTIYF.

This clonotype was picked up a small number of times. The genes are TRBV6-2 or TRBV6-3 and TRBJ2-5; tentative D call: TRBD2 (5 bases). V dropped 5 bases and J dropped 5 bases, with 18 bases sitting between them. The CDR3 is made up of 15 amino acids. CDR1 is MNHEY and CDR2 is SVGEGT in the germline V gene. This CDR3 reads CASSPDSWTVETQYF. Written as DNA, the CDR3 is TGTGCCAGCAGTCCCGATTCTTGGACTGTGGAGACCCAGTACTTC.

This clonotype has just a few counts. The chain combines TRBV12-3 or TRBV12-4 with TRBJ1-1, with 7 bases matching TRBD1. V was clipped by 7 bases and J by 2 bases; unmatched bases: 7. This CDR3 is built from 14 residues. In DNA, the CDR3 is TGTGCCAGCACTCCGGGACAGAGAAACACTGAAGCTTTCTTT. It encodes CASTPGQRNTEAFF.

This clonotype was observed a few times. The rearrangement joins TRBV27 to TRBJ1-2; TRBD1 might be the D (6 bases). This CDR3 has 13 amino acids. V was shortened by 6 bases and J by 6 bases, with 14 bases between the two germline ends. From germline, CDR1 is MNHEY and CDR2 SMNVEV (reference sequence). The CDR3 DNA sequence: TGTGCCAGCAGAGACACAGGGTTAGATGGCTACACCTTC. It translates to CASRDTGLDGYTF.

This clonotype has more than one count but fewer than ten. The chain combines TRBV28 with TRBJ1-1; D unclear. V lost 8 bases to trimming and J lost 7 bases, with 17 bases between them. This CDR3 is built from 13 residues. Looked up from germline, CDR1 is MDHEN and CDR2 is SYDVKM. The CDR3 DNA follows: TGTGCCAGCCGGCCCAGGACCGCGGATGAAGCTTTCTTT. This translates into CASRPRTADEAFF.

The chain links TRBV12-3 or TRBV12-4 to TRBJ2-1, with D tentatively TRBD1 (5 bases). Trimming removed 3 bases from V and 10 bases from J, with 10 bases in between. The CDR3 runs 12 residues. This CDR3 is CASSLGPVEQFF. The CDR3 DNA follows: TGTGCCAGCAGTTTGGGGCCGGTGGAGCAGTTCTTC.

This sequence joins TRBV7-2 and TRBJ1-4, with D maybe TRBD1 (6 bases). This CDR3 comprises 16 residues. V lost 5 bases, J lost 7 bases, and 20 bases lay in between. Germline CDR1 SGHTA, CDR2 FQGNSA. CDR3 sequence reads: CASSIGGQLIGEKLFF. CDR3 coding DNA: TGTGCCAGCAGCATAGGCGGACAGCTGATTGGTGAAAAACTGTTTTTT.

Here the CDR3 DNA reads TGTGCCAGCAGCCAAGATAGGGACAGGGGTGTAGGGTATGGCTACACCTTC. Translating gives CASSQDRDRGVGYGYTF. The V and J genes are TRBV4-2 and TRBJ1-2, with 10 bases matching TRBD1. The trim removed 0 bases at V and 5 bases at J, leaving 9 bases unmatched. Germline CDR1 and CDR2: LGHNA and YNFKEQ. The CDR3 has 17 residues.

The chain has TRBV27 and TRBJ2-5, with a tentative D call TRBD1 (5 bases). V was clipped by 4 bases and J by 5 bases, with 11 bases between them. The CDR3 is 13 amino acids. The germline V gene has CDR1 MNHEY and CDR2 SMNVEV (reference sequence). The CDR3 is CASSSQGAETQYF. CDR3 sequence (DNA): TGTGCCAGCAGTTCCCAGGGTGCGGAGACCCAGTACTTC.

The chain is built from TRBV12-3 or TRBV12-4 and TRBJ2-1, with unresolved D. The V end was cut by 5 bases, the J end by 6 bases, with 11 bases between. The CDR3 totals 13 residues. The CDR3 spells CASSPVAVNEQFF. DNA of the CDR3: TGTGCCAGCAGTCCGGTCGCAGTCAATGAGCAGTTCTTC.

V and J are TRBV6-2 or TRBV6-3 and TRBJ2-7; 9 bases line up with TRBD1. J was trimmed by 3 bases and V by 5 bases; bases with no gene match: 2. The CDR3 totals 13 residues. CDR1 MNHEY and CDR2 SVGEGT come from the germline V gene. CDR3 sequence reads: CASSDRGFYEQYF. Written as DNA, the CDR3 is TGTGCCAGCAGTGACAGGGGGTTCTACGAGCAGTACTTC.

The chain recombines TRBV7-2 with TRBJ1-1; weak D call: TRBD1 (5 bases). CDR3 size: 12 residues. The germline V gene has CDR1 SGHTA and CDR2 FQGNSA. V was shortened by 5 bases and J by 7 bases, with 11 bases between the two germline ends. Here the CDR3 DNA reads TGTGCCAGCAGCCTCCCAGGGATTGAAGCTTTCTTT. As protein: CASSLPGIEAFF.

The DNA for the CDR3 is TGCGCCAGCAGCCAGGGACAGGGTAGAGATGAGCAGTTCTTC. It encodes CASSQGQGRDEQFF. V gene TRBV4-3 combines with J gene TRBJ2-1; TRBD1 agrees at 9 bases. V was clipped by 3 bases and J by 8 bases; unmatched bases: 5. Germline loops: CDR1 LGHNA, CDR2 YSLEER. This CDR3 contains 14 residues.

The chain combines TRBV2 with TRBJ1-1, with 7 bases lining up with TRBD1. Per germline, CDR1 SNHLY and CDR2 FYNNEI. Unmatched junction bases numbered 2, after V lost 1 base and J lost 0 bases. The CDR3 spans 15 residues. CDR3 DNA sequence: TGTGCCAGCAGTGAAGAAGGGACAGTGAACACTGAAGCTTTCTTT. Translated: CASSEEGTVNTEAFF.

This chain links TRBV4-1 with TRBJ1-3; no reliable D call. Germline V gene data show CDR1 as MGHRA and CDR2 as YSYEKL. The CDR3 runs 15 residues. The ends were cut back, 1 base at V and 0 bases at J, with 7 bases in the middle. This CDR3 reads CASSQASFSGNTIYF. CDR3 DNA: TGCGCCAGCAGCCAAGCTTCCTTCTCTGGAAACACCATATATTTT.

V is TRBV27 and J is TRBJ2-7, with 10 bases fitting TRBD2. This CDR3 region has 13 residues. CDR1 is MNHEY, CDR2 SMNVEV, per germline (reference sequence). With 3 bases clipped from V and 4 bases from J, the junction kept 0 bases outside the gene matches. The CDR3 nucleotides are TGTGCCAGCAGTTTGACTAGCGGGTACGAGCAGTACTTC. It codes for CASSLTSGYEQYF.

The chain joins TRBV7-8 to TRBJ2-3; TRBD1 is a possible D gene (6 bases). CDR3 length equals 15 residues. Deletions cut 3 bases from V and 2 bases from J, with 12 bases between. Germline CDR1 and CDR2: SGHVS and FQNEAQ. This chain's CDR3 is CASSFRDTITDTQYF. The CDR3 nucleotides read TGTGCCAGCAGCTTTCGGGACACCATCACAGATACGCAGTATTTT.

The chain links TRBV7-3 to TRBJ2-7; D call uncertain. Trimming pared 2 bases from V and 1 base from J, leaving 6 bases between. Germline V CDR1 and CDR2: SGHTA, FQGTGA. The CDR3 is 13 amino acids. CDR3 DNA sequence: TGTGCCAGCAGCTTATCGGGTTCCTACGAGCAGTACTTC. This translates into CASSLSGSYEQYF.

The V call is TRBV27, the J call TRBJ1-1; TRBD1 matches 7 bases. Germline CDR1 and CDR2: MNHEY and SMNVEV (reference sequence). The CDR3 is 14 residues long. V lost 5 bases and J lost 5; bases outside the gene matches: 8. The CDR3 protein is CASSPYSQGTEAFF. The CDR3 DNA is TGTGCCAGCAGTCCATATTCACAGGGGACTGAAGCTTTCTTT.

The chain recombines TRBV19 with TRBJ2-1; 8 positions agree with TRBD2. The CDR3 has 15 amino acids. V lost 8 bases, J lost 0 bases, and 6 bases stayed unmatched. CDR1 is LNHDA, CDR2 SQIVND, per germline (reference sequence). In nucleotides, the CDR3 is TGTGCCAGTTGGGCCGGGACTAGCTCCTACAATGAGCAGTTCTTC. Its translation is CASWAGTSSYNEQFF.

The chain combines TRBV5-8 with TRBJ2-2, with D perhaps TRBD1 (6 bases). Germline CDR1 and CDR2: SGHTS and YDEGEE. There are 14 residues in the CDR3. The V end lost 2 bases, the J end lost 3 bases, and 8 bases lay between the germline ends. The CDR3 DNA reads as TGTGCCAGCAGCTTTAGGACAGACACCGGGGAGCTGTTTTTT. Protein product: CASSFRTDTGELFF.

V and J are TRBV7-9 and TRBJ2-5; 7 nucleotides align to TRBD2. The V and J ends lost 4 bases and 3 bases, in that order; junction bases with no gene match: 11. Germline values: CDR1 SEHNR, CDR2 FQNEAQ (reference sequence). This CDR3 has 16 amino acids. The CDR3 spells CASSSLQRGPKETQYF. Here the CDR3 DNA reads TGTGCCAGCAGCTCCCTTCAGCGGGGCCCGAAAGAGACCCAGTACTTC.

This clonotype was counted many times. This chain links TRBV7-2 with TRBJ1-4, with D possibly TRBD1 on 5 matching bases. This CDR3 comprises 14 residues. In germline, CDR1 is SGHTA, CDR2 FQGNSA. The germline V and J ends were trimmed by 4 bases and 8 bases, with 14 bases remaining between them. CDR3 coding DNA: TGTGCCAGCAGCTCAGCCCTCCAGGGCGAAAAACTGTTTTTT. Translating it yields CASSSALQGEKLFF. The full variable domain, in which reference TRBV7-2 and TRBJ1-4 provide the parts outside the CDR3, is GAGVSQSPSNKVTEKGKDVELRCDPISGHTALYWYRQSLGQGLEFLIYFQGNSAPDKSGLPSDRFSAERTGGSVSTLTIQRTQQEDSAVYLCASSSALQGEKLFFGSGTQLSVL.

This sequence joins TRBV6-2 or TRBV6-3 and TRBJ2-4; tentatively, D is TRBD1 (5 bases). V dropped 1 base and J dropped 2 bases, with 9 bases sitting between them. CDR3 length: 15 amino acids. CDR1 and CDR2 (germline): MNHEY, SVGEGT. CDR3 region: CASSYFPGTKNIQYF. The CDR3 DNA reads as TGTGCCAGCAGTTACTTTCCAGGGACCAAAAACATTCAGTACTTC.

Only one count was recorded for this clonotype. The DNA for the CDR3 is TGTGCCAGCAGCTTACCAGTTAGCGGGGGGACAGATACGCAGTATTTT. Amino acids: CASSLPVSGGTDTQYF. The chain joins TRBV7-3 to TRBJ2-3, with 10 bases that match TRBD2. The germline V gene has CDR1 SGHTA and CDR2 FQGTGA. Unmatched junction bases numbered 5, after V lost 2 bases and J lost 3 bases. CDR3 size: 16 residues.

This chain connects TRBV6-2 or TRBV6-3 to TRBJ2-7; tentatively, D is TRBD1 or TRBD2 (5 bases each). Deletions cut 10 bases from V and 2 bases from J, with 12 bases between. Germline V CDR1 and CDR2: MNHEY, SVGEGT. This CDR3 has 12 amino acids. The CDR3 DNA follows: TGTGCCACGAGGGACGACGCCTACGAGCAGTACTTC. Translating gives CATRDDAYEQYF.

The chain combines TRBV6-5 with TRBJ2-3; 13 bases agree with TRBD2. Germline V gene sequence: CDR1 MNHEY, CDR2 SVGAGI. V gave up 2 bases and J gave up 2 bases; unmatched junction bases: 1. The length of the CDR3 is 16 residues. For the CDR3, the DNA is TGTGCCAGCAGTTACGGGACTAGCGGGGCCACAGATACGCAGTATTTT. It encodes CASSYGTSGATDTQYF.

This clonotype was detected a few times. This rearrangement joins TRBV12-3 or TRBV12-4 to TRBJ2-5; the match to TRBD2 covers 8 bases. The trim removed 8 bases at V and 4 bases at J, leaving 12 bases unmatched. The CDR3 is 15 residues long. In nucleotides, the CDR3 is TGTGCCAGCTCTCCGTCGGGAGCGGGGGCAGAGACCCAGTACTTC. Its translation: CASSPSGAGAETQYF.

CDR3 sequence: CASSPPWTGGSYEQYF. CDR3 bases: TGTGCCAGCAGCCCCCCCTGGACAGGGGGTAGCTACGAGCAGTACTTC. The chain carries TRBV7-9 and TRBJ2-7, with 10 bases fitting TRBD1. The V gene end was trimmed by 5 bases and the J gene end by 3 bases; junction bases not matched to a gene: 10. Germline CDR1 and CDR2: SEHNR and FQNEAQ (reference sequence). CDR3 length: 16 residues.

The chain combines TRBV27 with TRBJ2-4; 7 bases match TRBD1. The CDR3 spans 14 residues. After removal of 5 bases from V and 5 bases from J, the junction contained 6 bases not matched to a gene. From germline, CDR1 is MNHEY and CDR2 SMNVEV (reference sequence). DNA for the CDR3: TGTGCCAGCAGTGATTCGACAGGGCAAAACATTCAGTACTTC. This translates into CASSDSTGQNIQYF.